The clone carrying this T cell receptor beta chain is a singleton in its sample. Germline values: CDR1 LGHNA, CDR2 YSLEER. V was shortened by 1 base and J by 6 bases, with 9 bases between the two germline ends. The CDR3 is 14 residues long. The sample originates from a study of OX40 agonist ivuxolimab in advanced cancers. The assay was immunoSEQ multiplex PCR, and TCRdb's table has in-frame clones only and misses some. The table lists roughly 60,000 clones, 91% of them singletons. Sequencing used CD4+ or CD8+ T cells sorted from blood, obtained in a trial of the OX40 agonist ivuxolimab. This sequence joins TRBV4-3 and TRBJ2-2; no firm D call. The clonotype was recovered from an adult with an advanced solid tumor such as melanoma, head and neck, liver or kidney cancer. The CDR3 protein is CASSQVDGPGELFF. CDR3 bases: TGCGCCAGCAGCCAAGTAGATGGACCCGGGGAGCTGTTTTTT.